The entry below describes one T cell receptor beta chain. The data belong to a study of blood T cell repertoires in COVID-19. This table comes from immunoSEQ multiplex PCR, and its TCRdb copy is limited to in-frame clones, with some not included. Among approximately 19,000 clones listed, 90% to 95% were seen once. The sequence derives from a human donor in a cohort sampled during active COVID-19. The sample comprised peripheral blood.

CDR3 DNA sequence: TGTGCCAGCAGCTTTTCGACTAGCACAGATACGCAGTATTTT. This sequence encodes CASSFSTSTDTQYF. The chain recombines TRBV7-2 with TRBJ2-3; D is ambiguous. The CDR3 totals 14 residues. The germline CDR1 and CDR2 sequences are SGHTA and FQGNSA. V was trimmed by 3 bases and J by 0 bases, leaving 7 bases between them.